The sequence of this T cell receptor (beta chain) was determined in a study of OX40 agonist ivuxolimab in advanced cancers. TCRdb's table, derived via immunoSEQ multiplex PCR, lists solely in-frame clones and lacks some. The sample lists around 86,000 clones, about four fifths occurring once. The TCR comes from an adult with an advanced solid tumor such as melanoma, head and neck, liver or kidney cancer. This sample comprised CD4+ or CD8+ T cells sorted from blood, obtained in a trial of the OX40 agonist ivuxolimab.

In nucleotides, the CDR3 is TGTGCCAGCAGTCGACTGAATAGCAATCAGCCCCAGCATTTT. The encoded protein is CASSRLNSNQPQHF. This sequence joins TRBV6-1 and TRBJ1-5; D gene unclear. Germline CDR1 reads MNHNS; CDR2 reads SASEGT. CDR3 length: 14 residues. V gave up 5 bases and J gave up 0 bases, with 8 bases separating them.